This passage covers 20 T cell receptor beta chains from one sample sequenced in a study of graft-versus-host responses after intestinal transplantation (dated by TCRdb to about 2021). These receptors have no known antigen. In light of the paper, this sample's time point label describes: cells obtained before transplantation from donor or recipient. The library relied on the immunoSEQ multiplex PCR assay. TCRdb retrieved this table from immuneACCESS and kept in-frame rearrangements only. Not all clones are present; in checked studies, unresolved V genes account for under half, and no reason is known for the remainder. Here the sample has around 45,000 clones; over 90% occur a single time. The ten top clones hold about 2.6% of the sample. The sample here was unstimulated CD4+ T cells sorted from spleen or lymph node cells, taken before transplant. These receptors originate from a human donor who was the organ donor for an intestinal transplant.

The V and J genes are TRBV25-1 and TRBJ1-2, with TRBD1 as a possible D gene (5 bases). In germline, CDR1 is MGHDK, CDR2 SYGVNS. Trimming shortened V by 8 bases and J by 2 bases, and 12 bases separated the two germline ends. The CDR3 is 13 residues long. CDR3 coding DNA: TGTGCCAGCCAAGGGGCCAGCAACTATGGCTACACCTTC. It translates to CASQGASNYGYTF.

V is TRBV19 and J is TRBJ2-7, with 10 bases identical to TRBD2. This CDR3 contains 14 residues. Germline CDR1 LNHDA, CDR2 SQIVND (reference sequence). J lost 6 bases, V lost 0 bases, and 2 bases had no gene match. Written as DNA, the CDR3 is TGTGCCAGTAGTATAGAGGGACTAGCGAGCGAGCAGTACTTC. It encodes CASSIEGLASEQYF. Drawing the rest from reference TRBV19 and TRBJ2-7, the complete variable domain is DGGITQSPKYLFRKEGQNVTLSCEQNLNHDAMYWYRQDPGQGLRLIYYSQIVNDFQKGDIAEGYSVSREKKESFPLTVTSAQKNPTAFYLCASSIEGLASEQYFGPGTRLTVT.

This clone was seen more than once but under ten times. This rearrangement joins TRBV4-2 to TRBJ1-2; 8 bases match TRBD1. The germline V gene encodes CDR1 LGHNA and CDR2 YNFKEQ. Trimming at V came to 5 bases and at J to 7 bases, leaving 6 bases not matched to a gene. CDR3 size: 13 residues. The CDR3 region has the DNA TGTGCCAGCAGCTCCAGGGGGCAACTTGGCTACACCTTC. Encoded protein: CASSSRGQLGYTF.

This chain uses TRBV28 with TRBJ2-7; 11 bases match TRBD1. CDR3 length equals 13 residues. Germline lookup yields CDR1 MDHEN and CDR2 SYDVKM. Trimming cost V 6 bases and J 6 bases; bases outside gene matches: 4. The CDR3 DNA reads TGTGCCAGCAGAGCGGGACAGGGGGTCGAGCAGTACTTC. Its translation: CASRAGQGVEQYF. The complete variable domain, with remaining parts taken from reference TRBV28 and TRBJ2-7, reads DVKVTQSSRYLVKRTGEKVFLECVQDMDHENMFWYRQDPGLGLRLIYFSYDVKMKEKGDIPEGYSVSREKKERFSLILESASTNQTSMYLCASRAGQGVEQYFGPGTRLTVT.

Of note for this clone: Additional DNA sequences in this sample encode the identical CDR3. The chain carries TRBV9 and TRBJ1-1; D not certain. V shed 1 base and J shed 0 bases, with 4 bases lying between them. The CDR3 extends over 13 amino acids. Germline CDR1 is SGDLS and CDR2 is YYNGEE. The CDR3 here is CASSVTMNTEAFF. Here the CDR3 DNA reads TGTGCCAGCAGCGTAACCATGAACACTGAAGCTTTCTTT.

This clone showed up just once. The V gene is TRBV28, the J gene TRBJ2-5; 13 positions agree with TRBD2. The DNA end lines up better with TRBJ2-7; the J call may be wrong. Germline lookup yields CDR1 MDHEN and CDR2 SYDVKM. The CDR3 spans 13 residues. In nucleotides, the CDR3 is TGTGCCATCAGGACTAGCGGGAGAGGCGAGCAGTACTTC. As protein: CAIRTSGRGEQYF.

A word on this clone: Other DNA sequences in the same sample also yield this CDR3. CDR3 in amino acids: CASRGGYEQYF. CDR3 coding DNA: TGTGCCAGCAGAGGGGGCTACGAGCAGTACTTC. The rearrangement uses TRBV6-5 and TRBJ2-7; maybe TRBD1 (6 bases). The CDR3 extends over 11 amino acids. From germline, CDR1 is MNHEY and CDR2 SVGAGI. V was shortened by 6 bases and J by 3 bases, with 6 bases between the two germline ends.

The chain employs TRBV6-4 and TRBJ1-4; D is uncertain. Trimming removed 3 bases at V and 4 bases at J, with 9 bases between. There are 14 residues in the CDR3. The V gene's germline CDR1 is MRHNA and CDR2 SNTAGT. The CDR3 DNA sequence: TGTGCCAGCAGTGAGGTACCCTTTAATGAAAAACTGTTTTTT. Translation: CASSEVPFNEKLFF.

This chain connects TRBV7-9 to TRBJ1-5; 7 bases are shared with TRBD1. Germline lookup yields CDR1 SEHNR and CDR2 FQNEAQ (reference sequence). With 5 bases clipped from V and 4 bases from J, the junction kept 5 bases outside the gene matches. This CDR3 contains 14 residues. The CDR3 DNA sequence: TGTGCCAGCAGCCTGGGACAGACAAATCAGCCCCAGCATTTT. Translated, it gives CASSLGQTNQPQHF.

The V call is TRBV25-1, the J call TRBJ2-3, with D maybe TRBD2 (5 bases). CDR3 length equals 13 residues. The V gene lost 4 bases and the J gene lost 0 bases, with 5 bases spanning the gap. Germline-derived CDR1 and CDR2 are MGHDK and SYGVNS. The CDR3: CASSGTSTDTQYF. The CDR3 DNA sequence: TGTGCCAGCAGTGGGACTAGCACAGATACGCAGTATTTT.

The V and J genes are TRBV9 and TRBJ2-3, with 12 bases aligning to TRBD1. This CDR3 spans 17 amino acids. The V gene's germline CDR1 is SGDLS and CDR2 YYNGEE. Trimming removed 1 base from V and 3 bases from J; junction bases left unmatched: 6. The CDR3: CASSVLGQGALTDTQYF. CDR3 DNA: TGTGCCAGCAGCGTATTGGGACAGGGGGCATTGACAGATACGCAGTATTTT.

The chain carries TRBV5-1 and TRBJ2-2; the D is unclear. The germline V gene encodes CDR1 SGHRS and CDR2 YFSETQ. Trimming cost V 0 bases and J 7 bases, with 13 bases left between them. The CDR3 runs 15 residues. The CDR3 reads CASSLDSGSGGELFF. The CDR3 nucleotides are TGCGCCAGCAGCTTGGACAGTGGGTCGGGCGGGGAGCTGTTTTTT.

The rearrangement links TRBV10-3 to TRBJ1-1, with 12 positions matching TRBD1. The CDR3 spans 19 residues. Per germline, CDR1 ENHRY and CDR2 SYGVKD. The V gene end was trimmed by 0 bases and the J gene end by 2 bases; junction bases not matched to a gene: 10. DNA for the CDR3: TGTGCCATCAGTGAGTCGCCAACGGGACAGGGGGCCAAAAACACTGAAGCTTTCTTT. It codes for CAISESPTGQGAKNTEAFF.

This chain connects TRBV4-1 to TRBJ1-6; possible D gene TRBD1, 5 bases. CDR1 and CDR2 (germline): MGHRA, YSYEKL. This CDR3 has 15 amino acids. The ends were cut back, 0 bases at V and 10 bases at J, with 13 bases in the middle. Here the CDR3 reads CASSQDKGRDSPLHF. CDR3 coding DNA: TGCGCCAGCAGCCAAGATAAAGGGAGGGACTCACCCCTCCACTTT.

Here the CDR3 reads CASSIQSYGYTF. The DNA for the CDR3 is TGTGCCAGTAGTATACAGAGCTATGGCTACACCTTC. The V and J genes are TRBV19 and TRBJ1-2, with D unresolved. Germline V gene sequence: CDR1 LNHDA, CDR2 SQIVND (reference sequence). V lost 2 bases, J lost 4 bases, and 5 bases lay in between. The CDR3 totals 12 residues.

The V and J genes are TRBV19 and TRBJ2-3, with TRBD2 matching 15 bases. The V and J ends lost 3 bases and 9 bases, in that order; junction bases with no gene match: 1. The germline V gene encodes CDR1 LNHDA and CDR2 SQIVND (reference sequence). This CDR3 comprises 14 residues. The CDR3 region is CASSMGTSGRTQYF. CDR3 coding DNA: TGTGCCAGTAGTATGGGGACTAGCGGGAGGACGCAGTATTTT.

The chain joins TRBV5-4 to TRBJ2-1; the match to TRBD1 covers 9 bases. The CDR3 length is 15 residues. Germline CDR1 reads SGHNT; CDR2 reads YYREEE (reference sequence). Trimming took 2 bases from V and 6 from J; bases not matched to a gene: 6. CDR3: CASSLGQGSFNEQFF. The CDR3 coding sequence is TGTGCCAGCAGCTTAGGACAGGGGAGTTTCAATGAGCAGTTCTTC.

The chain links TRBV7-2 to TRBJ2-4; D gene unclear. Trimming removed 3 bases at V and 6 bases at J, with 6 bases between. Germline V gives CDR1 SGHTA, CDR2 FQGNSA. This CDR3 comprises 12 residues. The chain's CDR3 is CASSFERNIQYF. The DNA of the CDR3 is TGTGCCAGCAGCTTCGAAAGAAACATTCAGTACTTC. The variable domain in full, with the rest retrieved from reference TRBV7-2 and TRBJ2-4, is GAGVSQSPSNKVTEKGKDVELRCDPISGHTALYWYRQSLGQGLEFLIYFQGNSAPDKSGLPSDRFSAERTGGSVSTLTIQRTQQEDSAVYLCASSFERNIQYFGAGTRLSVL.

The V gene is TRBV6-5, the J gene TRBJ1-6; D call uncertain. CDR3 length: 14 amino acids. Trimming stripped 0 bases from V and 4 bases from J, with 4 bases between. Germline V gives CDR1 MNHEY, CDR2 SVGAGI. CDR3 nucleotide sequence: TGTGCCAGCAGTTACTCGACATATAATTCACCCCTCCACTTT. It codes for CASSYSTYNSPLHF.

The V call is TRBV4-1, the J call TRBJ2-1; D gene unclear. CDR1 and CDR2 from the germline V gene are MGHRA and YSYEKL. The CDR3 totals 13 residues. Trimming removed 1 base from V and 6 bases from J, with 7 bases in between. The CDR3 protein is CASSQVGGNEQFF. In DNA form, the CDR3 reads TGCGCCAGCAGCCAAGTAGGCGGCAATGAGCAGTTCTTC.